This T cell receptor beta chain comes out of a study of T-cell memory formation after mild COVID-19. Regarding the study as a whole: Whether day 37 second-wave clones are SARS-CoV-2-specific was not confirmed. The study detected some responding clones in pre-infection memory, suggesting cross-reactive memory joined.

Constant-segment primers served in 5'RACE that generated TCR alpha and TCR beta cDNA libraries bearing sample barcodes and UMIs. In TCRdb, the 5' RACE reads were re-called with MiXCR into one record per CDR3 protein. Among about 420,000 distinct CDR3 sequences listed, 23% were seen once. Only a few counts were recorded for this clonotype. As yet, its antigen is unknown. The germline V and J ends were trimmed by 2 bases and 5 bases, with 6 bases remaining between them. The CDR3 runs to 12 residues. The V gene's germline CDR1 is MNHNY and CDR2 SVGAGI (reference sequence). The sample comprised PBMCs or a T cell subset sorted from them (not recorded which). The rearrangement joins TRBV6-6 to TRBJ2-5; D is unclear. The receptor's source is an adult woman who had mild COVID-19 (a few samples of this study predate the infection). Cell type and time point are not known. CDR3 in DNA: TGTGCCAGCAGTTACGCGATTGAGACCCAGTACTTC. Translating gives CASSYAIETQYF.